The 3 T cell receptor beta chains listed next were all sequenced from one sample in a study of radiotherapy plus CTLA-4 blockade in lung cancer listed by TCRdb under 2018. Libraries were constructed by the immunoSEQ multiplex PCR assay. What TCRdb holds here is the immuneACCESS table cut down to in-frame rearrangements. Part of the clones is not present; checked against another copy, under half of the missing clones reflect an unresolved V gene, and the others are unexplained. A total of about 51,000 clones appear in this sample, 65% to 80% of them only once. Over 2% of the sample is in the top ten clones. The sequenced sample was peripheral blood, obtained from a patient treated with radiotherapy plus ipilimumab. These TCRs come from a human donor with non-small cell lung cancer whose response to radiotherapy plus ipilimumab could not be evaluated.

The chain carries TRBV10-1 and TRBJ1-2; D is ambiguous. Trimming shortened V by 5 bases and J by 7 bases, and 29 bases separated the two germline ends. This CDR3 is built from 18 residues. Germline V gene data show CDR1 as WNHNN and CDR2 as SYGVQD (reference sequence). DNA of the CDR3: TGCGCCAGCAGTCCTATAGAGGGTTCTTTCTTTTATTCACGTGGCTACACCTTC. Translating gives CASSPIEGSFFYSRGYTF.

There are a few counts of this clone. The CDR3 region has the DNA TGTGCCAGCAGGATCCAGACAGGGCTCTATGGCTACACCTTC. Its protein is CASRIQTGLYGYTF. This chain joins TRBV28 and TRBJ1-2; 7 nucleotides match TRBD1. V lost 6 bases to trimming and J lost 4 bases; unmatched junction nucleotides: 8. This CDR3 region has 14 residues. Germline CDR1 reads MDHEN; CDR2 reads SYDVKM.

The chain recombines TRBV10-1 with TRBJ2-7; TRBD2 is a possible D gene (6 bases). This CDR3 has 16 amino acids. V was clipped by 3 bases and J by 1 base, with 16 bases between them. CDR1 and CDR2 (germline): WNHNN, SYGVQD (reference sequence). In nucleotides, the CDR3 is TGCGCCAGCAGTGATCAATATAGCGGCCCGTCCTACGAGCAGTACTTC. Translating it yields CASSDQYSGPSYEQYF.